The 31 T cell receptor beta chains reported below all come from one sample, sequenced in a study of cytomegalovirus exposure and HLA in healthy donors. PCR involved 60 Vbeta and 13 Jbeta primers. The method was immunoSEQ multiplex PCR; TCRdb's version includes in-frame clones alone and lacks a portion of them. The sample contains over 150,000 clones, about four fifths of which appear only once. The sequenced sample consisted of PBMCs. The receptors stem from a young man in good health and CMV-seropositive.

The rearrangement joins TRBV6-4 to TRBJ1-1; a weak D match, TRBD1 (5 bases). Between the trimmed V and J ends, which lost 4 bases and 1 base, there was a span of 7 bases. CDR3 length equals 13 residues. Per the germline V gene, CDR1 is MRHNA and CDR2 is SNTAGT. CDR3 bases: TGTGCCAGCAGTGCGACAGAGAACACTGAAGCTTTCTTT. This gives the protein CASSATENTEAFF.

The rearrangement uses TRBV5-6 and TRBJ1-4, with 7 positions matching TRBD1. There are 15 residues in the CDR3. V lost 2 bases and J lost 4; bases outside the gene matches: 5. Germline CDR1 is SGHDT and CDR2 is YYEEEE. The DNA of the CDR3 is TGTGCCAGCAGCTTCCGGACAGGACGTAATGAAAAACTGTTTTTT. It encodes CASSFRTGRNEKLFF.

CDR3 sequence (DNA): TGTGCCAGCAGCTCAGGGACTAGCGGGAGTAAAAAGACCCAGTACTTC. Its protein is CASSSGTSGSKKTQYF. This chain joins TRBV7-3 and TRBJ2-5, with 14 bases that match TRBD2. This CDR3 comprises 16 residues. V gave up 4 bases and J gave up 6 bases; unmatched junction bases: 7. Germline CDR1 is SGHTA and CDR2 is FQGTGA. The full variable domain, rest sourced from reference TRBV7-3 and TRBJ2-5, is GAGVSQTPSNKVTEKGKYVELRCDPISGHTALYWYRQSLGQGPEFLIYFQGTGAADDSGLPNDRFFAVRPEGSVSTLKIQRTERGDSAVYLCASSSGTSGSKKTQYFGPGTRLLVL.

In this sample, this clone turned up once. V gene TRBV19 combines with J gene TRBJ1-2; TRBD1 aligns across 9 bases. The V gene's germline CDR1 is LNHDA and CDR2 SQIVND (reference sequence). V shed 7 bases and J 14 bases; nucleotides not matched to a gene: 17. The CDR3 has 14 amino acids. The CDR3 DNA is TGTGCCAGTACCCAAATACCGGGACAGGGCCTCTCGACCTTC. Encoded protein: CASTQIPGQGLSTF. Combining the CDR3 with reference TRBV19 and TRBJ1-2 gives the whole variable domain DGGITQSPKYLFRKEGQNVTLSCEQNLNHDAMYWYRQDPGQGLRLIYYSQIVNDFQKGDIAEGYSVSREKKESFPLTVTSAQKNPTAFYLCASTQIPGQGLSTFGSGTRLTVV.

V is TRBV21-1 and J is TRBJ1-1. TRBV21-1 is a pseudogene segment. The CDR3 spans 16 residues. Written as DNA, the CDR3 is TGTGCCAGCAGCAAAATCCGGGAACCCATGAACACTGAAGCTTTCTTT. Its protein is CASSKIREPMNTEAFF.

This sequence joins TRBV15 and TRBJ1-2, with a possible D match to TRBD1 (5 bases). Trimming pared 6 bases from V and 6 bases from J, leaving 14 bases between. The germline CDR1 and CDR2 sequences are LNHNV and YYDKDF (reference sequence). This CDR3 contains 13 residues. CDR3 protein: CATRGEGGDGYTF. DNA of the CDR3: TGTGCCACCAGGGGGGAGGGAGGAGATGGCTACACCTTC.

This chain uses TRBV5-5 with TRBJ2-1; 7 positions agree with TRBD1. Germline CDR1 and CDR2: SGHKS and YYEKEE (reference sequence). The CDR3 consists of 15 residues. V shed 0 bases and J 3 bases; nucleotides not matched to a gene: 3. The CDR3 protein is CASSLGAGGYNEQFF. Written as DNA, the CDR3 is TGTGCCAGCAGCTTGGGGGCAGGGGGCTACAATGAGCAGTTCTTC.

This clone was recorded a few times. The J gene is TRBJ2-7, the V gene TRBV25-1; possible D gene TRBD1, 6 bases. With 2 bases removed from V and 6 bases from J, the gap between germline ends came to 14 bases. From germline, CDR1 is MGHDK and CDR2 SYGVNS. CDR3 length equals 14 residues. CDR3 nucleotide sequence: TGTGCCAGCAGTGAAACAGGTACAGGGCGCGAGCAGTACTTC. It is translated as CASSETGTGREQYF.

DNA for the CDR3: TGTGCCAGTAGTACTGAGACAGACTATGGCTACACCTTC. It encodes CASSTETDYGYTF. This chain connects TRBV19 to TRBJ1-2, with D maybe TRBD1 (5 bases). The germline V gene encodes CDR1 LNHDA and CDR2 SQIVND (reference sequence). The CDR3 consists of 13 residues. V was cut by 4 bases and J by 3 bases, with 9 bases left in between.

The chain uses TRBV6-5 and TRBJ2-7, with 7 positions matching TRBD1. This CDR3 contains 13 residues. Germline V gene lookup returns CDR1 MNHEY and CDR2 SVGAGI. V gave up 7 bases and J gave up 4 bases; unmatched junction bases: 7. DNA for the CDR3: TGTGCCAGCATCAACCCACAGGGGTACGAGCAGTACTTC. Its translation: CASINPQGYEQYF.

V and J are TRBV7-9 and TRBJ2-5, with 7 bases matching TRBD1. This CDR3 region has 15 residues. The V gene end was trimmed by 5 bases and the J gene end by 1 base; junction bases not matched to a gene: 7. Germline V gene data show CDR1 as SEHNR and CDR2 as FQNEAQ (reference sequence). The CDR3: CASSPEGGLQETQYF. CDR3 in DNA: TGTGCCAGCAGCCCAGAAGGGGGCCTCCAAGAGACCCAGTACTTC.

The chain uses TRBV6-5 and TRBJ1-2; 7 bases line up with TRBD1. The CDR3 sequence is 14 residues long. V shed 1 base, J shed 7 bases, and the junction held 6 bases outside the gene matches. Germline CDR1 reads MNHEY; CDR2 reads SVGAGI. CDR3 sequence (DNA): TGTGCCAGCAGTTACTTAACAGGGGTTAGTGGCTACACCTTC. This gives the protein CASSYLTGVSGYTF.

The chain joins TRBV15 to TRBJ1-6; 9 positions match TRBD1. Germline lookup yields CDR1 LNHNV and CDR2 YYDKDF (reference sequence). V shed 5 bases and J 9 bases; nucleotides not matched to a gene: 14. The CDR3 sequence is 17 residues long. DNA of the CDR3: TGTGCCACCAGCGCAGAAGATTCGGGACAGGGCTTTTCACCCCTCCACTTT. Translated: CATSAEDSGQGFSPLHF.

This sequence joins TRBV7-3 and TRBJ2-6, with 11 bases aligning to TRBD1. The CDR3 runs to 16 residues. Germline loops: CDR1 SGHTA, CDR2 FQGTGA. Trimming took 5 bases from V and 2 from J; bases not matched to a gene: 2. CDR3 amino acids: CASSAGQGAGANVLTF. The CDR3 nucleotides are TGTGCCAGCAGCGCGGGACAGGGGGCTGGGGCCAACGTCCTGACTTTC.

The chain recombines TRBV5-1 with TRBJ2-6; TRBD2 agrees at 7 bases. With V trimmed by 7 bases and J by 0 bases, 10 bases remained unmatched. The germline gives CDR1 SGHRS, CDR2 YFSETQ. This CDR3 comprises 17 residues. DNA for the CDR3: TGCGCCAGCGCCTGGGGAGGGAGTAACTCTGGGGCCAACGTCCTGACTTTC. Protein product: CASAWGGSNSGANVLTF.

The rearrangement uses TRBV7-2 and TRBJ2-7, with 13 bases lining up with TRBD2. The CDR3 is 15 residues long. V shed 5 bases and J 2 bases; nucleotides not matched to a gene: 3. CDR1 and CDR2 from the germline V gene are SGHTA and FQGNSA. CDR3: CASSRLAGGPYEQYF. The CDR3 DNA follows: TGTGCCAGCAGCAGACTAGCGGGGGGACCCTACGAGCAGTACTTC.

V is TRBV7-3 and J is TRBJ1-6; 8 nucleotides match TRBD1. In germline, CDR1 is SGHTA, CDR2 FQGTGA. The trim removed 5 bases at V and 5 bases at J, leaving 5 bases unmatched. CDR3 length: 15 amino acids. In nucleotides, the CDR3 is TGTGCCAGCAGCCACACAGGGGGACATAATTCACCCCTCCACTTT. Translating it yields CASSHTGGHNSPLHF.

CDR3 sequence: CASDRGYYGYTF. CDR3 sequence (DNA): TGTGCCAGCGACAGGGGGTACTATGGCTACACCTTC. The chain joins TRBV28 to TRBJ1-2; 9 bases map to TRBD1. The CDR3 totals 12 residues. The germline CDR1 and CDR2 sequences are MDHEN and SYDVKM. With 8 bases clipped from V and 3 bases from J, the junction kept 1 base outside the gene matches.

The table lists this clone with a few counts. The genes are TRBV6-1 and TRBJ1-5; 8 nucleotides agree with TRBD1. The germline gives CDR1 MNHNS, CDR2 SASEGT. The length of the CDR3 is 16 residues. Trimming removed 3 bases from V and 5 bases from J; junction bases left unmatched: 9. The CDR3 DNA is TGTGCCAGCAGTGAGCTTAAAACAGGGGGGGATCAGCCCCAGCATTTT. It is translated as CASSELKTGGDQPQHF.

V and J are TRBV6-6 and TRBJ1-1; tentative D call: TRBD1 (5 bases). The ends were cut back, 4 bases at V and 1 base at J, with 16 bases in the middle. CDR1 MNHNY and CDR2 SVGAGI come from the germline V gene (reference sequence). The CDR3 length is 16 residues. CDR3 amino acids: CASSSYLTESNTEAFF. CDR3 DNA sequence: TGTGCCAGCAGTTCGTATCTGACAGAATCGAACACTGAAGCTTTCTTT.

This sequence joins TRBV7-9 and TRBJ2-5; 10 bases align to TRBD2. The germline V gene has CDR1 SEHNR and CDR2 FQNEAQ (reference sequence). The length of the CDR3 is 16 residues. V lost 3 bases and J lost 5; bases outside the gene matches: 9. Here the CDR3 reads CASSFDSSGGRETQYF. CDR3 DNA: TGTGCCAGCAGCTTCGACTCTAGCGGGGGACGGGAGACCCAGTACTTC.

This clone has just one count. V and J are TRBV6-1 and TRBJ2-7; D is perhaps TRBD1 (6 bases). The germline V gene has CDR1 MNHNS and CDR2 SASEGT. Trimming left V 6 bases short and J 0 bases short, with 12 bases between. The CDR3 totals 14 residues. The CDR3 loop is CASSRGRSSYEQYF. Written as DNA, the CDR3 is TGTGCCAGCAGCAGGGGTAGAAGCTCCTACGAGCAGTACTTC.

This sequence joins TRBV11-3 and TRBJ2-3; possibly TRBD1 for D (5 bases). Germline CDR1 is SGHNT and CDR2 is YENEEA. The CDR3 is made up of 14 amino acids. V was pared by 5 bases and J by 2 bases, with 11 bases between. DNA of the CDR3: TGTGCCAGCAGCGTAGGGGCAGCCACAGATACGCAGTATTTT. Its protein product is CASSVGAATDTQYF. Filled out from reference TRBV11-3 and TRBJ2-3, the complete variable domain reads EAGVVQSPRYKIIEKKQPVAFWCNPISGHNTLYWYLQNLGQGPELLIRYENEEAVDDSQLPKDRFSAERLKGVDSTLKIQPAELGDSAVYLCASSVGAATDTQYFGPGTRLTVL.

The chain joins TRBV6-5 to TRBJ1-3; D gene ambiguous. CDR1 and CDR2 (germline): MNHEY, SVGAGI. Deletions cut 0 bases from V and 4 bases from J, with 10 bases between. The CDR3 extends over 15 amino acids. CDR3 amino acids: CASSYSEGLGNTIYF. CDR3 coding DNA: TGTGCCAGCAGTTACTCGGAGGGATTGGGAAACACCATATATTTT.

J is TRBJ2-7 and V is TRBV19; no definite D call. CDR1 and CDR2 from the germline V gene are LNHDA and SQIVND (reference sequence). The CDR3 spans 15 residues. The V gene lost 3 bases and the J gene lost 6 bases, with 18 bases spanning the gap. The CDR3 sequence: CASSISVLPRFEQYF. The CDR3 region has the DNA TGTGCCAGTAGTATCTCAGTACTGCCGCGGTTCGAGCAGTACTTC.

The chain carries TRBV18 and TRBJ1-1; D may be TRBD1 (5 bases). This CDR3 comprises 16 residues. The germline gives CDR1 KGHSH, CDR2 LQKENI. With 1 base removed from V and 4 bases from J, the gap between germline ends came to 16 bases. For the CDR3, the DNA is TGTGCCAGCTCACCACTTTCCCCAGGGCGGGGCACTGAAGCTTTCTTT. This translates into CASSPLSPGRGTEAFF. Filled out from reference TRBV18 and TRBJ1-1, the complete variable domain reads NAGVMQNPRHLVRRRGQEARLRCSPMKGHSHVYWYRQLPEEGLKFMVYLQKENIIDESGMPKERFSAEFPKEGPSILRIQQVVRGDSAAYFCASSPLSPGRGTEAFFGQGTRLTVV.

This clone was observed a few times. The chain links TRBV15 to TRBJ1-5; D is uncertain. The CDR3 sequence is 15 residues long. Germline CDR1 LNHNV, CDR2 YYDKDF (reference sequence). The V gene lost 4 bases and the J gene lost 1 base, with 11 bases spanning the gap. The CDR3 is CATSNSGISNQPQHF. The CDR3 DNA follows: TGTGCCACCAGCAACTCGGGGATAAGCAATCAGCCCCAGCATTTT.

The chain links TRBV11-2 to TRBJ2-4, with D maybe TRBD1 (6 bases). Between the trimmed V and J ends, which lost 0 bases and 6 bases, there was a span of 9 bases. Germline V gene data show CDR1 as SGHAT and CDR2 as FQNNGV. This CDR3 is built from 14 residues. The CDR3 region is CASSLDLTGNIQYF. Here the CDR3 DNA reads TGTGCCAGCAGCTTAGATTTGACAGGAAACATTCAGTACTTC. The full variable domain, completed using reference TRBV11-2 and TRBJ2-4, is EAGVAQSPRYKIIEKRQSVAFWCNPISGHATLYWYQQILGQGPKLLIQFQNNGVVDDSQLPKDRFSAERLKGVDSTLKIQPAKLEDSAVYLCASSLDLTGNIQYFGAGTRLSVL.

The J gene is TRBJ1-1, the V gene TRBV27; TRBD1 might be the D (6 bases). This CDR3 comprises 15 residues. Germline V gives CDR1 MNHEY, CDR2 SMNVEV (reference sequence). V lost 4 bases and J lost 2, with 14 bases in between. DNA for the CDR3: TGTGCCAGCAGTTCTCCCGGGACACGAAACACTGAAGCTTTCTTT. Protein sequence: CASSSPGTRNTEAFF.

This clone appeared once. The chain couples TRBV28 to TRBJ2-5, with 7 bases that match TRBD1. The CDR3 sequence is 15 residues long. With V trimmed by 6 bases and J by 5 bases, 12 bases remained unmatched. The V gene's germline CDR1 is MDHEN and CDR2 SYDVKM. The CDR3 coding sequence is TGTGCCAGCAGAATTAGGGACAGTATTACGGAGACCCAGTACTTC. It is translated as CASRIRDSITETQYF.

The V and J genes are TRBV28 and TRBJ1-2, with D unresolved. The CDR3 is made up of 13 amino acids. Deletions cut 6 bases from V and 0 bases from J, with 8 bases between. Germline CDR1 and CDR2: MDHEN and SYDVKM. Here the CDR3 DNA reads TGTGCCAGCAGCTACGGGGCTAACTATGGCTACACCTTC. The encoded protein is CASSYGANYGYTF.